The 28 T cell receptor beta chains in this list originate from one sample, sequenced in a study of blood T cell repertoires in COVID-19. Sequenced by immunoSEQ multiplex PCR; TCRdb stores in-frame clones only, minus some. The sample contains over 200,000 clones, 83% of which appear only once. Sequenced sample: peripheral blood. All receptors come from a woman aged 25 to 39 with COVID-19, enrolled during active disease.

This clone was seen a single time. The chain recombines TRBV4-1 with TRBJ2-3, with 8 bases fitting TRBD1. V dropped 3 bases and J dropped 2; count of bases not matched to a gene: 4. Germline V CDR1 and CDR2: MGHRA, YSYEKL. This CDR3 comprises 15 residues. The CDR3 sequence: CASSQTGAPTDTQYF. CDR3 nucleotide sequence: TGCGCCAGCAGCCAGACAGGGGCCCCCACAGATACGCAGTATTTT.

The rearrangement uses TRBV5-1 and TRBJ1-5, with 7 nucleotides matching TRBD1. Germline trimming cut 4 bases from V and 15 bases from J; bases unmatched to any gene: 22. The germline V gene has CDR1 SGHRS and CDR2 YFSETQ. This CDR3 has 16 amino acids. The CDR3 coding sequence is TGCGCCAGCAGCCGCGAGCCGGGAGTAGTAGGGGGCGTCTGGCATTTT. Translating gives CASSREPGVVGGVWHF.

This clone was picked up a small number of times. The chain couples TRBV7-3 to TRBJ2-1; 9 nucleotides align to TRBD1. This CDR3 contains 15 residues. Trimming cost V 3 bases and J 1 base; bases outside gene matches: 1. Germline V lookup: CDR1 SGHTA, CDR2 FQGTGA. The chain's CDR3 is CASSFDRGSYNEQFF. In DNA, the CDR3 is TGTGCCAGCAGCTTTGACAGGGGGTCCTACAATGAGCAGTTCTTC.

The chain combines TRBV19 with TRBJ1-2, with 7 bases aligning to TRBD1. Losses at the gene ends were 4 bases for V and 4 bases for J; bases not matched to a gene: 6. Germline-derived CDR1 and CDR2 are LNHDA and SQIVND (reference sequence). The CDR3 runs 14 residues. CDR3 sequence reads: CASSSAGTVYGYTF. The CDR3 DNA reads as TGTGCCAGTAGTAGTGCCGGGACAGTCTATGGCTACACCTTC.

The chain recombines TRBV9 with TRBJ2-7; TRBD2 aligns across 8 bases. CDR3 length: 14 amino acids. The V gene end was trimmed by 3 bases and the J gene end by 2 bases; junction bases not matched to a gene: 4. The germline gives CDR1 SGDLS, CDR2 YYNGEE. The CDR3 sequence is CASSANSGAYEQYF. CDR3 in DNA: TGTGCCAGCAGCGCTAATAGCGGGGCCTACGAGCAGTACTTC.

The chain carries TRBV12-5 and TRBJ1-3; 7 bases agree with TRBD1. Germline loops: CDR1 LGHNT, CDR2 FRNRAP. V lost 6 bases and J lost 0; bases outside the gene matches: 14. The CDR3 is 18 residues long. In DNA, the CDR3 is TGTGCTAGTGGAGCGAGACAGGGCCCAGATAGCTCTGGAAACACCATATATTTT. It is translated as CASGARQGPDSSGNTIYF.

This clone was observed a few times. The CDR3 spells CASSVSGGNYNEQFF. The DNA of the CDR3 is TGTGCCAGCAGCGTTAGCGGAGGGAACTACAATGAGCAGTTCTTC. This sequence joins TRBV9 and TRBJ2-1; maybe TRBD2 (6 bases). V was pared by 2 bases and J by 3 bases, with 12 bases between. Germline V gene data show CDR1 as SGDLS and CDR2 as YYNGEE. CDR3 length equals 15 residues.

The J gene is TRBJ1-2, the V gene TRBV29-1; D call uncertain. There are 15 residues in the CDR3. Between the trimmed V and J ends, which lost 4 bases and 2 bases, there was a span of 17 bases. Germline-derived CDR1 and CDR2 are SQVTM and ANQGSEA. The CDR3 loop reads CSVGVSAAVNYGYTF. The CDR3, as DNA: TGCAGCGTTGGCGTCTCGGCGGCGGTGAACTATGGCTACACCTTC. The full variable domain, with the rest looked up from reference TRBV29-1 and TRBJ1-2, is SAVISQKPSRDICQRGTSLTIQCQVDSQVTMMFWYRQQPGQSLTLIATANQGSEATYESGFVIDKFPISRPNLTFSTLTVSNMSPEDSSIYLCSVGVSAAVNYGYTFGSGTRLTVV.

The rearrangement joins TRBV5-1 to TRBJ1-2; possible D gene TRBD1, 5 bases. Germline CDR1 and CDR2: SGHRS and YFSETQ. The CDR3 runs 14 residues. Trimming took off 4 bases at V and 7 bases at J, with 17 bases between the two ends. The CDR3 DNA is TGCGCCAGCAGCGATCCGTCAGGGTCGGCTGGCTACACCTTC. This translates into CASSDPSGSAGYTF.

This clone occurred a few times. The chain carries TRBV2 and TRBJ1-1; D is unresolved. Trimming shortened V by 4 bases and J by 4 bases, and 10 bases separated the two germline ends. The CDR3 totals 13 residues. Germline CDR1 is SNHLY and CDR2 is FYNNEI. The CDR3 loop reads CASSAGVSTEAFF. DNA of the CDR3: TGTGCCAGCAGTGCCGGGGTTTCCACTGAAGCTTTCTTT.

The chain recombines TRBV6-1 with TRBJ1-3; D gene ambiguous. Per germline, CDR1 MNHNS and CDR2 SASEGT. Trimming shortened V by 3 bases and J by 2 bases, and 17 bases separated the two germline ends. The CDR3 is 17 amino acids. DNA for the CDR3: TGTGCCAGCAGTGAGTTAGGGTGGACTATCACTGGAAACACCATATATTTT. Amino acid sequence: CASSELGWTITGNTIYF.

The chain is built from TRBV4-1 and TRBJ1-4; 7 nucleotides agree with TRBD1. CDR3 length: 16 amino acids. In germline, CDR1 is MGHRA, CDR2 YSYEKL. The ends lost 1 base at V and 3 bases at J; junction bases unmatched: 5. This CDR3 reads CASSQASGTANEKLFF. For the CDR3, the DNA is TGCGCCAGCAGCCAAGCCTCCGGGACAGCTAATGAAAAACTGTTTTTT.

CDR3 protein: CASSAAGAGELFF. The CDR3, as DNA: TGTGCCAGCAGTGCCGCGGGGGCCGGGGAGCTGTTTTTT. This chain links TRBV9 with TRBJ2-2, with 7 bases matching TRBD2. V shed 5 bases, J shed 6 bases, and the junction held 4 bases outside the gene matches. This CDR3 contains 13 residues. Looked up from germline, CDR1 is SGDLS and CDR2 is YYNGEE.

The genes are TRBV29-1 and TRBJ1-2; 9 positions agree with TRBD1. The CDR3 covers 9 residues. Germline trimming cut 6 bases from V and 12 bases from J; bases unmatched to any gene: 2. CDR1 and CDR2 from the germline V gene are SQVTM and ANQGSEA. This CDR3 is CSVGTGHTF. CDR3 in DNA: TGCAGCGTGGGGACAGGGCACACCTTC.

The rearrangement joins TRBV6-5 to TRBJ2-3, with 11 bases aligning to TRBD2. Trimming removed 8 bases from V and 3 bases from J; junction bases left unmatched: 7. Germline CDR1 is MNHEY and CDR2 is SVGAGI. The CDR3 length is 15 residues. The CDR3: CASAFSGGGTDTQYF. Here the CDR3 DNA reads TGTGCCAGCGCCTTTAGCGGGGGGGGGACAGATACGCAGTATTTT.

CDR3 region: CASSTRLDSEQFF. CDR3 nucleotides: TGTGCCAGCAGCACCAGACTTGACAGTGAGCAGTTCTTC. The chain joins TRBV6-4 to TRBJ2-1; tentative D call: TRBD1 (5 bases). CDR3 size: 13 residues. V was pared by 6 bases and J by 9 bases, with 15 bases between. The germline V gene encodes CDR1 MRHNA and CDR2 SNTAGT.

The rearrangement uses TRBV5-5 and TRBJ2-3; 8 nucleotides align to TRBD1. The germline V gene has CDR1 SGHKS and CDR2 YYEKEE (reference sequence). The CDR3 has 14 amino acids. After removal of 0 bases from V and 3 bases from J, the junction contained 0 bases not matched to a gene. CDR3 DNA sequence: TGTGCCAGCAGCTTGGACAGGGGGACAGATACGCAGTATTTT. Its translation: CASSLDRGTDTQYF. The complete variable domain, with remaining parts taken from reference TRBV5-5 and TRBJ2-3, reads DAGVTQSPTHLIKTRGQQVTLRCSPISGHKSVSWYQQVLGQGPQFIFQYYEKEERGRGNFPDRFSARQFPNYSSELNVNALLLGDSALYLCASSLDRGTDTQYFGPGTRLTVL.

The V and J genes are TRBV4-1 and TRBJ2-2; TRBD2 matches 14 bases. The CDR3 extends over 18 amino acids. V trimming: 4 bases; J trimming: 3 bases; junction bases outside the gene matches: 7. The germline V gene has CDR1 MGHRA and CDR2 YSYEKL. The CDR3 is CASSLGTSGSRDTGELFF. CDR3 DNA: TGCGCCAGCAGCCTTGGGACTAGCGGGAGTCGGGACACCGGGGAGCTGTTTTTT.

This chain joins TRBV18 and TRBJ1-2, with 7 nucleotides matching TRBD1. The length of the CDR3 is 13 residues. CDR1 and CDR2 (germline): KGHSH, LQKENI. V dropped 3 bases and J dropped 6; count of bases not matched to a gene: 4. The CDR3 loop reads CASSPSGQDGYTF. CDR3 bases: TGTGCCAGCTCACCCTCCGGACAGGATGGCTACACCTTC. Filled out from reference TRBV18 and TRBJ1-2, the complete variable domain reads NAGVMQNPRHLVRRRGQEARLRCSPMKGHSHVYWYRQLPEEGLKFMVYLQKENIIDESGMPKERFSAEFPKEGPSILRIQQVVRGDSAAYFCASSPSGQDGYTFGSGTRLTVV.

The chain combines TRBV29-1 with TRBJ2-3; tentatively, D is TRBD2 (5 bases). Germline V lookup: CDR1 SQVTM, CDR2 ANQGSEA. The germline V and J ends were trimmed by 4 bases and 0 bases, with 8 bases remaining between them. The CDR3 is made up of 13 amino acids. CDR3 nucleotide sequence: TGCAGCGTTGGGGAGCCCAGCACAGATACGCAGTATTTT. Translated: CSVGEPSTDTQYF.

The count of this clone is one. CDR3 amino acids: CSVRTLGDQPQHF. CDR3 nucleotide sequence: TGCAGCGTTCGAACCCTGGGAGATCAGCCCCAGCATTTT. The genes are TRBV29-1 and TRBJ1-5; D not resolved. The V end lost 5 bases, the J end lost 5 bases, and 13 bases lay between the germline ends. Per germline, CDR1 SQVTM and CDR2 ANQGSEA. The CDR3 is 13 residues long.

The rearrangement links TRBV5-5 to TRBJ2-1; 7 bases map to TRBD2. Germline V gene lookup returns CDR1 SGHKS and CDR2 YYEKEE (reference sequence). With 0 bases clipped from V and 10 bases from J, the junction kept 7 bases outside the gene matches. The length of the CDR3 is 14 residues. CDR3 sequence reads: CASSLAMGGIEQFF. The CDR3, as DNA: TGTGCCAGCAGCTTGGCCATGGGAGGGATCGAGCAGTTCTTC.

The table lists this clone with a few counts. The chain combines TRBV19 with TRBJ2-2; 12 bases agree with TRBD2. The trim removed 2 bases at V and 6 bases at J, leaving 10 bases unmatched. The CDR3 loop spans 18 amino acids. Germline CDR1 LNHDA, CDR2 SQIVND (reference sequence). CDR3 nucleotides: TGTGCCAGTAGTATACAGACTAGCGGGAGAGGTCCGGCCGGGGAGCTGTTTTTT. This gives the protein CASSIQTSGRGPAGELFF.

The CDR3 nucleotides are TGTGCCAGCAGCTTAGCGGGCGGGAGGGCCACAGATACGCAGTATTTT. Its translation: CASSLAGGRATDTQYF. This chain links TRBV7-2 with TRBJ2-3; 9 bases line up with TRBD2. Germline-derived CDR1 and CDR2 are SGHTA and FQGNSA. This CDR3 contains 16 residues. The junction had 3 bases not matched to a gene; V was cut back by 0 bases and J by 2 bases.

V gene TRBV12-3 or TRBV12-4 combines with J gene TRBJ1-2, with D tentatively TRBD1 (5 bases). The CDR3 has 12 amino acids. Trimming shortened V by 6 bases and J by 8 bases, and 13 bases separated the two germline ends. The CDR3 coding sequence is TGTGCCAGCAGCTCAGGGAAATACGGCTACACCTTC. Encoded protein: CASSSGKYGYTF.

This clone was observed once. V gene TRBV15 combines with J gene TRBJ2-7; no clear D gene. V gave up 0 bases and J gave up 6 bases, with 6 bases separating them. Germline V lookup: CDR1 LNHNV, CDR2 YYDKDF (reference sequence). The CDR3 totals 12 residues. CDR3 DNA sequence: TGTGCCACCAGCAGAGATTACGGCGAGCAGTACTTC. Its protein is CATSRDYGEQYF.

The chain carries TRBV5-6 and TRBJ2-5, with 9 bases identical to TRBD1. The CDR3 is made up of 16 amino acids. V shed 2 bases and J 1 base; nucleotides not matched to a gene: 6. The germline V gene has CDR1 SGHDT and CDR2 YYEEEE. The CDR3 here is CASSLPGQGLQETQYF. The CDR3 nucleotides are TGTGCCAGCAGCTTACCGGGACAGGGCCTCCAAGAGACCCAGTACTTC.

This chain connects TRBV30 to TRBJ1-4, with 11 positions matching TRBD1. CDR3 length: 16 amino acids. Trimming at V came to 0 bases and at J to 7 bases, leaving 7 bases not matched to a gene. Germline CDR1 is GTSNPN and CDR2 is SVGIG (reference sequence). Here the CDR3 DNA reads TGTGCCTGGAGTGTTGATCGGACAGGGGGCAGTGAAAAACTGTTTTTT. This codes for CAWSVDRTGGSEKLFF.